These 23 T cell receptor beta chains originate from one sample sequenced in a study of blood T cell repertoires in COVID-19. Only in-frame clones appear in the TCRdb table, and some are missing; sequencing was by immunoSEQ multiplex PCR. Among some 140,000 clones, around 83% were seen once, and the ten largest hold over 10%. Material for sequencing was peripheral blood. These receptors were obtained from an older woman with COVID-19, enrolled during active disease.

The J gene is TRBJ1-4, the V gene TRBV7-9; 9 positions agree with TRBD1. The CDR3 extends over 16 amino acids. After removal of 4 bases from V and 2 bases from J, the junction contained 5 bases not matched to a gene. CDR1 is SEHNR, CDR2 FQNEAQ, per germline (reference sequence). CDR3 DNA: TGTGCCAGCAGCTCCGGACAGGGGAGGACTAATGAAAAACTGTTTTTT. Its protein product is CASSSGQGRTNEKLFF.

This chain links TRBV6-4 with TRBJ2-3; TRBD2 might be the D (6 bases). The length of the CDR3 is 15 residues. Germline V gene sequence: CDR1 MRHNA, CDR2 SNTAGT. Trimming took 6 bases from V and 2 from J, leaving 15 bases between them. This chain's CDR3 is CASRLGRDLTDTQYF. In DNA, the CDR3 is TGTGCCAGCAGGCTAGGGCGGGATCTCACAGATACGCAGTATTTT.

This clone has only one observation. V and J are TRBV5-8 and TRBJ2-1, with D possibly being TRBD2 (6 bases). This CDR3 comprises 16 residues. The V gene's germline CDR1 is SGHTS and CDR2 YDEGEE. The V and J ends lost 2 bases and 3 bases respectively, with 15 bases between them. CDR3 amino acids: CASSFRAGTGYNEQFF. The CDR3, as DNA: TGTGCCAGCAGCTTCCGAGCGGGCACAGGCTACAATGAGCAGTTCTTC. The entire variable domain, with the rest obtained from reference TRBV5-8 and TRBJ2-1, is as follows: EAGVTQSPTHLIKTRGQQATLRCSPISGHTSVYWYQQALGLGLQFLLWYDEGEERNRGNFPPRFSGRQFPNYSSELNVNALELEDSALYLCASSFRAGTGYNEQFFGPGTRLTVL.

This chain uses TRBV7-8 with TRBJ2-7; 10 nucleotides match TRBD2. With V trimmed by 8 bases and J by 4 bases, 5 bases remained unmatched. Germline loops: CDR1 SGHVS, CDR2 FQNEAQ. CDR3 length equals 13 residues. CDR3 in DNA: TGTGCCAGCGGGTTAGCGGGGGGTTACGAGCAGTACGTC. This gives the protein CASGLAGGYEQYV.

The rearrangement links TRBV19 to TRBJ1-4; D gene unclear. The CDR3 spans 14 residues. The V gene lost 3 bases and the J gene lost 5 bases, with 10 bases spanning the gap. Germline CDR1 reads LNHDA; CDR2 reads SQIVND (reference sequence). The CDR3 DNA is TGTGCCAGTAGTATCTGGGAGACGAATGAAAAACTGTTTTTT. It encodes CASSIWETNEKLFF.

The J gene is TRBJ1-2, the V gene TRBV6-5, with 7 nucleotides matching TRBD1. V lost 5 bases to trimming and J lost 4 bases; unmatched junction nucleotides: 10. This CDR3 spans 15 amino acids. Germline loops: CDR1 MNHEY, CDR2 SVGAGI. The CDR3 DNA sequence: TGTGCCAGCAGTACCTTACAGGGGAAGGGCTATGGCTACACCTTC. This encodes CASSTLQGKGYGYTF.

A single count supports this clone. Here the CDR3 reads CASSLGGAGDQETQYF. CDR3 nucleotides: TGTGCCAGCAGCTTAGGTGGAGCGGGGGATCAAGAGACCCAGTACTTC. The chain is built from TRBV7-8 and TRBJ2-5; 8 bases agree with TRBD2. Germline trimming cut 1 base from V and 2 bases from J; bases unmatched to any gene: 6. The CDR3 covers 16 residues. The germline V gene has CDR1 SGHVS and CDR2 FQNEAQ.

The chain is built from TRBV25-1 and TRBJ1-2; weak D call: TRBD1 (6 bases). V was shortened by 2 bases and J by 4 bases, with 11 bases between the two germline ends. The CDR3 totals 14 residues. Germline loops: CDR1 MGHDK, CDR2 SYGVNS. The CDR3 DNA follows: TGTGCCAGCAGTGAACGGCACAGGGCCTATGGCTACACCTTC. It yields the protein CASSERHRAYGYTF.

J is TRBJ1-3 and V is TRBV9, with 7 bases aligning to TRBD1. V was pared by 3 bases and J by 2 bases, with 5 bases of the junction left unmatched. The CDR3 length is 15 residues. Germline V gene data show CDR1 as SGDLS and CDR2 as YYNGEE. The CDR3 nucleotides are TGTGCCAGCAGCGAACAGGGACAGCCTGGAAACACCATATATTTT. It translates to CASSEQGQPGNTIYF.

V gene TRBV6-2 or TRBV6-3 combines with J gene TRBJ1-4, with 9 bases lining up with TRBD1. J gave up 8 bases and V 4 bases, and 5 bases lay outside the gene matches. Germline assignment: CDR1 MNHEY and CDR2 SVGEGT. CDR3 length: 14 residues. CDR3 sequence reads: CASSSGTGLEKLFF. The CDR3 bases are TGTGCCAGCAGTTCCGGGACAGGGTTGGAAAAACTGTTTTTT.

The chain has TRBV19 and TRBJ2-5, with D uncertain. Germline CDR1 and CDR2: LNHDA and SQIVND (reference sequence). V was clipped by 0 bases and J by 5 bases, with 10 bases between them. CDR3 length: 14 amino acids. The CDR3 coding sequence is TGTGCCAGTAGTATAGAGTCCAGCGTTGAGACCCAGTACTTC. Amino acid sequence: CASSIESSVETQYF.

CDR3 bases: TGTGCCAGCTCCCGGGGAGGGGGTGAAAATTCACCCCTCCACTTT. Its translation: CASSRGGGENSPLHF. The J gene is TRBJ1-6, the V gene TRBV18; the D gene is possibly TRBD1 (6 bases). There are 15 residues in the CDR3. CDR1 and CDR2 from the germline V gene are KGHSH and LQKENI. The V end lost 6 bases, the J end lost 7 bases, and 16 bases lay between the germline ends.

This rearrangement joins TRBV5-1 to TRBJ1-2; 8 bases agree with TRBD1. V gave up 5 bases and J gave up 1 base; unmatched junction bases: 4. The length of the CDR3 is 14 residues. Per germline, CDR1 SGHRS and CDR2 YFSETQ. CDR3 sequence: CASRTGALNYGYTF. The CDR3 DNA follows: TGCGCCAGCAGGACAGGGGCCCTTAACTATGGCTACACCTTC.

J is TRBJ2-1 and V is TRBV5-1, with 10 bases lining up with TRBD2. The junction had 13 bases not matched to a gene; V was cut back by 6 bases and J by 7 bases. The germline gives CDR1 SGHRS, CDR2 YFSETQ. The CDR3 runs 16 residues. Written as DNA, the CDR3 is TGCGCCAGCAACCTCGGACTAGCGGCCAAGCGGAATGAGCAGTTCTTC. Amino acids: CASNLGLAAKRNEQFF.

The genes are TRBV7-3 and TRBJ1-2; 7 bases are shared with TRBD1. The CDR3 is made up of 14 amino acids. Unmatched junction bases numbered 8, after V lost 5 bases and J lost 5 bases. Per germline, CDR1 SGHTA and CDR2 FQGTGA. The CDR3 here is CASSPTSGGYGYTF. CDR3 nucleotides: TGTGCCAGCAGCCCAACGTCAGGGGGTTATGGCTACACCTTC.

This clone was observed at least ten times. Within the sample, other DNA sequences also encode this same CDR3. This chain connects TRBV29-1 to TRBJ1-1; 7 positions match TRBD1. With 6 bases clipped from V and 0 bases from J, the junction kept 4 bases outside the gene matches. The CDR3 sequence is 13 residues long. CDR1 is SQVTM and CDR2 is ANQGSEA in the germline V gene. This CDR3 is CSVTGDMNTEAFF. CDR3 DNA sequence: TGCAGCGTAACAGGGGATATGAACACTGAAGCTTTCTTT.

This chain uses TRBV10-3 with TRBJ1-1; 9 bases are a match to TRBD1. The CDR3 runs to 14 residues. V dropped 7 bases and J dropped 3; count of bases not matched to a gene: 6. Germline-derived CDR1 and CDR2 are ENHRY and SYGVKD. CDR3 region: CAIKTDRGDTEAFF. The CDR3 DNA is TGTGCCATCAAAACCGACAGGGGGGACACTGAAGCTTTCTTT.

V and J are TRBV6-5 and TRBJ2-1, with no clear D. V was pared by 6 bases and J by 10 bases, with 10 bases between. Germline CDR1 reads MNHEY; CDR2 reads SVGAGI. The CDR3 loop spans 11 amino acids. CDR3 region: CASSSSFEQFF. The CDR3 DNA follows: TGTGCCAGCAGCTCCAGTTTCGAGCAGTTCTTC.

The table lists this clone with a few counts. V gene TRBV30 combines with J gene TRBJ1-1, with TRBD1 as a possible D gene (5 bases). Germline CDR1 reads GTSNPN; CDR2 reads SVGIG (reference sequence). V shed 3 bases and J shed 9 bases, with 11 bases lying between them. The CDR3 spans 11 residues. The CDR3 sequence is CAWRTPGKAFF. The CDR3 DNA follows: TGTGCCTGGAGGACCCCAGGGAAAGCTTTCTTT. Together with reference TRBV30 and TRBJ1-1, the CDR3 gives the full variable domain: SQTIHQWPATLVQPVGSPLSLECTVEGTSNPNLYWYRQAAGRGLQLLFYSVGIGQISSEVPQNLSASRPQDRQFILSSKKLLLSDSGFYLCAWRTPGKAFFGQGTRLTVV.

The genes are TRBV10-3 and TRBJ1-6, with D possibly matching TRBD1 (5 bases). Germline CDR1 is ENHRY and CDR2 is SYGVKD. The V end lost 3 bases, the J end lost 7 bases, and 10 bases lay between the germline ends. This CDR3 comprises 14 residues. The CDR3 DNA is TGTGCCATCAGTGATTCAGGGTACAATTCACCCCTCCACTTT. This codes for CAISDSGYNSPLHF.

This clone was counted between two and nine times. The genes are TRBV6-5 and TRBJ2-2; perhaps TRBD1 as D (6 bases). The CDR3 length is 14 residues. V was pared by 5 bases and J by 0 bases, with 7 bases between. Germline V gene lookup returns CDR1 MNHEY and CDR2 SVGAGI. The CDR3 DNA sequence: TGTGCCAGCAGTAGGACAGCGAACACCGGGGAGCTGTTTTTT. Amino acids: CASSRTANTGELFF.

The chain carries TRBV11-2 and TRBJ1-1; no clear D gene. Germline V gene lookup returns CDR1 SGHAT and CDR2 FQNNGV. Deletions cut 3 bases from V and 0 bases from J, with 8 bases between. The CDR3 runs to 14 residues. The CDR3 reads CASSFAGLNTEAFF. In DNA form, the CDR3 reads TGTGCCAGCAGCTTTGCGGGGTTGAACACTGAAGCTTTCTTT.

This clone was detected only once. The rearrangement joins TRBV6-6 to TRBJ2-5, with a weak D call TRBD1 (6 bases). This CDR3 spans 12 amino acids. Germline CDR1 MNHNY, CDR2 SVGAGI (reference sequence). The ends were cut back, 2 bases at V and 5 bases at J, with 6 bases in the middle. CDR3 loop: CASSYQGETQYF. DNA of the CDR3: TGTGCCAGCAGTTACCAGGGGGAGACCCAGTACTTC.